These 31 T cell receptor beta chains were sequenced from one sample in a study of shared clonotypes between healthy human individuals. Sequencing was performed with immunoSEQ multiplex PCR; in TCRdb, only in-frame clones are kept and a portion is missing. Of under 600,000 clones in the sample, roughly four fifths were seen once. The sequenced sample consisted of PBMCs. The receptors were gathered from a woman aged 40 to 50 in good health. Some clones in this sample may be carry-over from other donors' samples.

The chain uses TRBV28 and TRBJ2-5; D possibly corresponds to TRBD2 (7 bases). Germline V gene data show CDR1 as MDHEN and CDR2 as SYDVKM. The CDR3 spans 16 residues. The germline V and J ends were trimmed by 6 bases and 5 bases, with 22 bases remaining between them. The CDR3 DNA reads as TGTGCCAGCAGCCCCCAAGGGGGGGCGTGGGGGGAGACCCAGTACTTC. Its translation: CASSPQGGAWGETQYF.

This chain uses TRBV10-1 with TRBJ2-2, with D perhaps matching TRBD2 (5 bases). V was pared by 6 bases and J by 0 bases, with 11 bases between. The CDR3 has 15 amino acids. Germline CDR1 is WNHNN and CDR2 is SYGVQD (reference sequence). The CDR3 nucleotides are TGCGCCAGCAGCCCAGCGGTCCCGAACACCGGGGAGCTGTTTTTT. Translated: CASSPAVPNTGELFF.

The chain recombines TRBV6-4 with TRBJ2-1; the D gene is possibly TRBD1 (5 bases). Germline V gene sequence: CDR1 MRHNA, CDR2 SNTAGT. The CDR3 has 15 residues. V lost 5 bases and J lost 2, with 13 bases in between. CDR3 in amino acids: CASSPQGEAYNEQFF. DNA of the CDR3: TGTGCCAGCAGTCCCCAGGGTGAGGCCTACAATGAGCAGTTCTTC.

The sample holds a few counts of this clone. The chain links TRBV6-6 to TRBJ1-2; the D gene is possibly TRBD1 (5 bases). This CDR3 is built from 15 residues. Trimming pared 6 bases from V and 3 bases from J, leaving 17 bases between. The germline gives CDR1 MNHNY, CDR2 SVGAGI (reference sequence). The DNA of the CDR3 is TGTGCCAGCAGGTCTTGGGACGGATGGGACTATGGCTACACCTTC. Translating gives CASRSWDGWDYGYTF.

The chain has TRBV6-4 and TRBJ2-1; possible D gene TRBD2, 7 bases. Trimming left V 4 bases short and J 7 bases short, with 11 bases between. The CDR3 covers 13 residues. CDR1 and CDR2 from the germline V gene are MRHNA and SNTAGT. CDR3 region: CASSGTAGNEQFF. The CDR3 nucleotides read TGTGCCAGCAGTGGGACAGCGGGGAATGAGCAGTTCTTC.

This chain uses TRBV19 with TRBJ1-5; D is unresolved. The V and J ends lost 1 base and 4 bases respectively, with 11 bases between them. In germline, CDR1 is LNHDA, CDR2 SQIVND (reference sequence). The CDR3 consists of 15 residues. DNA for the CDR3: TGTGCCAGTAGTATAGGAACAGCACGGAATCAGCCCCAGCATTTT. It encodes CASSIGTARNQPQHF.

The gene calls are TRBV7-7 and TRBJ2-1; the D call may be TRBD1 or TRBD2 (6 bases each). The V end was cut by 2 bases, the J end by 8 bases, with 19 bases between. This CDR3 has 16 amino acids. CDR1 SSHAT and CDR2 FNYEAQ come from the germline V gene (reference sequence). The CDR3 here is CASSLRGVSGMDEQFF. The CDR3 DNA reads as TGTGCCAGCAGCTTAAGGGGGGTGTCAGGGATGGATGAGCAGTTCTTC.

This clone was found a few times. The chain is built from TRBV5-5 and TRBJ2-1; D may be TRBD2 (6 bases). Trimming removed 0 bases at V and 9 bases at J, with 19 bases between. Germline V gives CDR1 SGHKS, CDR2 YYEKEE (reference sequence). The CDR3 loop spans 16 amino acids. This CDR3 reads CASSLVKGLASGEQFF. CDR3 bases: TGTGCCAGCAGCTTGGTAAAGGGACTGGCGAGCGGTGAGCAGTTCTTC.

The chain employs TRBV5-1 and TRBJ1-4; 9 nucleotides line up with TRBD1. The trim removed 5 bases at V and 10 bases at J, leaving 6 bases unmatched. The CDR3 runs 13 residues. Per the germline V gene, CDR1 is SGHRS and CDR2 is YFSETQ. CDR3 amino acids: CASRQGADGKLFF. Written as DNA, the CDR3 is TGCGCCAGCAGACAGGGGGCTGATGGAAAACTGTTTTTT. The variable domain in full, with the rest retrieved from reference TRBV5-1 and TRBJ1-4, is KAGVTQTPRYLIKTRGQQVTLSCSPISGHRSVSWYQQTPGQGLQFLFEYFSETQRNKGNFPGRFSGRQFSNSRSEMNVSTLELGDSALYLCASRQGADGKLFFGSGTQLSVL.

This clone occurred once. CDR3 sequence (DNA): TGTGCCAGCAGTTTAGTGAGGGGGGAAAAACTGTTTTTT. Translated, it gives CASSLVRGEKLFF. This chain uses TRBV28 with TRBJ1-4; D might be TRBD1 (6 bases). The CDR3 runs to 13 residues. Germline CDR1 reads MDHEN; CDR2 reads SYDVKM. Trimming stripped 2 bases from V and 8 bases from J, with 9 bases between.

This sequence joins TRBV28 and TRBJ1-3, with a tentative D call TRBD1 (5 bases). V was trimmed by 3 bases and J by 7 bases, leaving 22 bases between them. There are 17 residues in the CDR3. Germline CDR1 is MDHEN and CDR2 is SYDVKM. This CDR3 reads CASSLGVDGVGRNTIYF. The CDR3 DNA sequence: TGTGCCAGCAGTTTGGGGGTGGATGGGGTGGGGAGGAACACCATATATTTT.

This chain links TRBV7-9 with TRBJ2-7; D uncertain. This CDR3 has 13 residues. Trimming removed 1 base at V and 4 bases at J, with 8 bases between. In germline, CDR1 is SEHNR, CDR2 FQNEAQ (reference sequence). CDR3 nucleotide sequence: TGTGCCAGCAGCTTAGGAGTAAGTTACGAGCAGTACTTC. Its protein is CASSLGVSYEQYF.

The rearrangement joins TRBV9 to TRBJ1-4; 8 nucleotides match TRBD1. CDR1 and CDR2 (germline): SGDLS, YYNGEE. The CDR3 sequence is 15 residues long. V shed 0 bases and J 4 bases; nucleotides not matched to a gene: 2. The CDR3 sequence is CASSVGTGFNEKLFF. CDR3 nucleotide sequence: TGTGCCAGCAGCGTAGGGACAGGGTTTAATGAAAAACTGTTTTTT.

J is TRBJ1-4 and V is TRBV7-8; TRBD1 matches at 10 bases. The CDR3 length is 15 residues. With V trimmed by 4 bases and J by 6 bases, 5 bases remained unmatched. CDR1 and CDR2 (germline): SGHVS, FQNEAQ. CDR3 protein: CASSSVGQGDEKLFF. CDR3 nucleotide sequence: TGTGCCAGCAGCTCAGTCGGACAGGGGGATGAAAAACTGTTTTTT. The full variable domain, rest sourced from reference TRBV7-8 and TRBJ1-4, is GAGVSQSPRYKVAKRGQDVALRCDPISGHVSLFWYQQALGQGPEFLTYFQNEAQLDKSGLPSDRFFAERPEGSVSTLKIQRTQQEDSAVYLCASSSVGQGDEKLFFGSGTQLSVL.

There are a few counts of this clone. The rearrangement joins TRBV18 to TRBJ1-1, with no clear D. The V and J ends lost 2 bases and 0 bases respectively, with 19 bases between them. CDR3 length equals 18 residues. The germline CDR1 and CDR2 sequences are KGHSH and LQKENI. CDR3: CASSPRAQAHRMNTEAFF. The DNA for the CDR3 is TGTGCCAGCTCACCAAGGGCCCAGGCACACAGAATGAACACTGAAGCTTTCTTT.

The chain uses TRBV6-1 and TRBJ2-1; 7 nucleotides align to TRBD2. CDR1 is MNHNS, CDR2 SASEGT, per germline. V lost 4 bases to trimming and J lost 0 bases; unmatched junction nucleotides: 6. The length of the CDR3 is 16 residues. CDR3 nucleotides: TGTGCCAGCAGTGCGCGAGCGGGGAGCTCCTACAATGAGCAGTTCTTC. Translation gives CASSARAGSSYNEQFF.

The V gene is TRBV5-1, the J gene TRBJ2-7, with D possibly matching TRBD1 (6 bases). CDR1 is SGHRS and CDR2 is YFSETQ in the germline V gene. The CDR3 loop spans 15 amino acids. V gave up 4 bases and J gave up 2 bases, with 16 bases separating them. The DNA of the CDR3 is TGCGCCAGCAGCGTGACGACAGGCCAAACCTACGAGCAGTACTTC. This translates into CASSVTTGQTYEQYF. The full variable domain, its missing parts supplied by reference TRBV5-1 and TRBJ2-7, is KAGVTQTPRYLIKTRGQQVTLSCSPISGHRSVSWYQQTPGQGLQFLFEYFSETQRNKGNFPGRFSGRQFSNSRSEMNVSTLELGDSALYLCASSVTTGQTYEQYFGPGTRLTVT.

The chain is built from TRBV28 and TRBJ2-5, with D unresolved. The CDR3 loop spans 15 amino acids. The V end was cut by 7 bases, the J end by 4 bases, with 19 bases between. Per the germline V gene, CDR1 is MDHEN and CDR2 is SYDVKM. The CDR3 loop is CASTPPRQNLETQYF. The DNA for the CDR3 is TGTGCCAGCACCCCCCCCAGGCAGAACCTAGAGACCCAGTACTTC. The full variable domain, rest sourced from reference TRBV28 and TRBJ2-5, is DVKVTQSSRYLVKRTGEKVFLECVQDMDHENMFWYRQDPGLGLRLIYFSYDVKMKEKGDIPEGYSVSREKKERFSLILESASTNQTSMYLCASTPPRQNLETQYFGPGTRLLVL.

This clone was picked up one time. The CDR3 sequence: CASSLSGTGGEAFF. The CDR3, as DNA: TGTGCCAGCAGCTTATCCGGGACAGGGGGTGAAGCTTTCTTT. V usage is TRBV7-8 and J usage is TRBJ1-1; TRBD1 agrees at 11 bases. The V segment lost 2 bases and the J segment 7 bases; nucleotides outside the gene matches: 3. Looked up from germline, CDR1 is SGHVS and CDR2 is FQNEAQ. This CDR3 region has 14 residues.

The chain employs TRBV7-2 and TRBJ2-7; D may be TRBD1 (6 bases). Germline V gives CDR1 SGHTA, CDR2 FQGNSA. The CDR3 is 17 amino acids. Trimming shortened V by 2 bases and J by 3 bases, and 20 bases separated the two germline ends. The CDR3: CASSLYTGRKGDYEQYF. The CDR3 DNA reads TGTGCCAGCAGCTTATATACAGGGAGAAAGGGGGACTACGAGCAGTACTTC.

This clone occurred a few times. The CDR3: CAWSGGDTQYF. The DNA for the CDR3 is TGTGCCTGGAGTGGGGGGGATACGCAGTATTTT. The rearrangement joins TRBV30 to TRBJ2-3; D is tentatively TRBD1 or TRBD2 (5 bases each). The CDR3 consists of 11 residues. In germline, CDR1 is GTSNPN, CDR2 SVGIG (reference sequence). The germline V and J ends were trimmed by 1 base and 6 bases, with 5 bases remaining between them.

V usage is TRBV4-1 and J usage is TRBJ1-5, with D uncertain. Per the germline V gene, CDR1 is MGHRA and CDR2 is YSYEKL. V was cut by 1 base and J by 7 bases, with 14 bases left in between. This CDR3 is 15 amino acids long. The CDR3 nucleotides read TGCGCCAGCAGCCAAGGGACGGCCGCCATCCAGCCCCAGCATTTT. Translation gives CASSQGTAAIQPQHF.

The rearrangement uses TRBV5-4 and TRBJ2-1, with D possibly called TRBD1 or TRBD2 (7 bases each). The CDR3 has 14 amino acids. Germline V CDR1 and CDR2: SGHNT, YYREEE (reference sequence). Trimming shortened V by 4 bases and J by 6 bases, and 14 bases separated the two germline ends. In nucleotides, the CDR3 is TGTGCCAGCAGCCAGCCAGGGGGGGTCAATGAGCAGTTCTTC. Translated, it gives CASSQPGGVNEQFF.

J is TRBJ2-5 and V is TRBV4-2; 14 bases agree with TRBD2. Germline-derived CDR1 and CDR2 are LGHNA and YNFKEQ. This CDR3 comprises 18 residues. The V and J ends lost 1 base and 5 bases, in that order; junction bases with no gene match: 9. The CDR3 DNA sequence: TGTGCCAGCAGCCAAGCGGGGACTAGCGGGAGTGGTGGGGAGACCCAGTACTTC. Translation gives CASSQAGTSGSGGETQYF.

The rearrangement joins TRBV23-1 to TRBJ1-4, with D unclear. TRBV23-1 has ORF status, its function being uncertain. Between the trimmed V and J ends, which lost 4 bases and 0 bases, there was a span of 9 bases. This CDR3 has 15 amino acids. As DNA, the CDR3 is TGCGCCAGCAGTCCTCGGGCCTCAACTAATGAAAAACTGTTTTTT. Amino acid sequence: CASSPRASTNEKLFF.

This sequence joins TRBV9 and TRBJ2-1, with 9 bases identical to TRBD2. CDR1 and CDR2 (germline): SGDLS, YYNGEE. The CDR3 covers 16 residues. J was trimmed by 3 bases and V by 0 bases; bases with no gene match: 4. Here the CDR3 reads CASSVGSREGYNEQFF. CDR3 nucleotide sequence: TGTGCCAGCAGCGTAGGATCGCGGGAGGGCTACAATGAGCAGTTCTTC.

This clone was counted a few times. The rearrangement uses TRBV27 and TRBJ1-1; D is uncertain. The germline V gene encodes CDR1 MNHEY and CDR2 SMNVEV (reference sequence). This CDR3 has 12 residues. Trimming took 4 bases from V and 6 from J, leaving 9 bases between them. The DNA for the CDR3 is TGTGCCAGCAGTTCGGGGTCGGCTGAAGCTTTCTTT. Translated: CASSSGSAEAFF.

This clone was recorded once. This chain uses TRBV27 with TRBJ2-7; tentative D call: TRBD1 (5 bases). V gave up 8 bases and J gave up 2 bases, with 16 bases separating them. The germline V gene encodes CDR1 MNHEY and CDR2 SMNVEV (reference sequence). This CDR3 is built from 14 residues. The CDR3 sequence is CASQGFPPAYEQYF. The DNA for the CDR3 is TGTGCCAGCCAGGGCTTCCCCCCAGCCTACGAGCAGTACTTC.

This clone occurred many times. This chain joins TRBV10-2 and TRBJ2-1; 10 nucleotides align to TRBD2. Trimming removed 6 bases from V and 4 bases from J; junction bases left unmatched: 3. Germline values: CDR1 WSHSY, CDR2 SAAADI. The CDR3 spans 14 residues. CDR3 bases: TGCGCCAGCAGGAGCGGGAGGGGGTACAATGAGCAGTTCTTC. This sequence encodes CASRSGRGYNEQFF.

Comments on this clone: One junction end disagrees with the germline gene, perhaps due to a read error. V and J are TRBV18 and TRBJ2-7; 10 positions match TRBD1. Germline V gives CDR1 KGHSH, CDR2 LQKENI. This CDR3 is 15 amino acids long. This CDR3 reads CASSPPGQGPYEQYF. The DNA of the CDR3 is TGTGCCAGCTCTCCACCGGGACAGGGGCCCTACGAGCAGTACTTC. The whole variable domain, filled in from reference TRBV18 and TRBJ2-7, reads NAGVMQNPRHLVRRRGQEARLRCSPMKGHSHVYWYRQLPEEGLKFMVYLQKENIIDESGMPKERFSAEFPKEGPSILRIQQVVRGDSAAYFCASSPPGQGPYEQYFGPGTRLTVT.

Comments on this clone: The sample holds other DNA sequences that translate to the same CDR3. The J gene is TRBJ2-5, the V gene TRBV7-6; no firm D call. The end of the DNA aligns better with TRBJ2-7, so the J call may be wrong. Germline assignment: CDR1 SGHVS and CDR2 FNYEAQ. The CDR3 loop spans 14 amino acids. CDR3 residues: CASSLSRWAHEQYF. As DNA, the CDR3 is TGTGCCAGCAGCTTAAGCCGGTGGGCCCACGAGCAGTACTTC.